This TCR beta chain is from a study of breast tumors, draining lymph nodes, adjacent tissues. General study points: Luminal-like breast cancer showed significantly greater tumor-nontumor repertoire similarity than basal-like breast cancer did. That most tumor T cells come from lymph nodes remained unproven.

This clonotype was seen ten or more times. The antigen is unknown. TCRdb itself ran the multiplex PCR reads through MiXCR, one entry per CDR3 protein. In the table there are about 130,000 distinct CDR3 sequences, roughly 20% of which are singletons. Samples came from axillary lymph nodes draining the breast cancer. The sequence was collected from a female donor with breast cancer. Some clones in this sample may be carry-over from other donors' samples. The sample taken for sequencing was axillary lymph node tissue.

This chain's CDR3 is CASSFGPSYEQYF. The CDR3 region has the DNA TGTGCCAGCAGTTTTGGTCCATCCTACGAGCAGTACTTC. This chain connects TRBV27 to TRBJ2-7; the D is unclear. The CDR3 length is 13 residues. The V end was cut by 3 bases, the J end by 1 base, with 7 bases between. CDR1 and CDR2 from the germline V gene are MNHEY and SMNVEV (reference sequence).